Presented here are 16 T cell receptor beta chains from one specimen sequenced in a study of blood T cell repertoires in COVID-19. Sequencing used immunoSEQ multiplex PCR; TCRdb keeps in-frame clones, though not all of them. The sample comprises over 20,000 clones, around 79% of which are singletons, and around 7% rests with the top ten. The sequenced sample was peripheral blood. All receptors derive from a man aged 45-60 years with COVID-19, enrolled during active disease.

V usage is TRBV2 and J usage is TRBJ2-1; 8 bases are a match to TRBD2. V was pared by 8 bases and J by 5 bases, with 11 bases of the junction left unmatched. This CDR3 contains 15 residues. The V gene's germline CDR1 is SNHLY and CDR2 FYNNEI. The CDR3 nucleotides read TGTGCCAGCCGCCAGCCGGGGGGGACGAACAATGAGCAGTTCTTC. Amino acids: CASRQPGGTNNEQFF.

CDR3 coding DNA: TGTGCCAGCAGCTTAGTGTTGGAGGGGAATGAGCAGTTCTTC. It specifies CASSLVLEGNEQFF. This chain connects TRBV7-9 to TRBJ2-1; D is possibly TRBD2 (6 bases). The CDR3 length is 14 residues. Germline V gives CDR1 SEHNR, CDR2 FQNEAQ (reference sequence). The V end was cut by 1 base, the J end by 7 bases, with 11 bases between.

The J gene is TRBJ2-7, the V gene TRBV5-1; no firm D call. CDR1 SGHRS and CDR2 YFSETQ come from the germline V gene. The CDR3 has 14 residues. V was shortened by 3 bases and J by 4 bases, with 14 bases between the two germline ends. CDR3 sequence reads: CASSSLETTYEQYF. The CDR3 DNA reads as TGCGCCAGCAGCTCTCTAGAAACTACGTACGAGCAGTACTTC.

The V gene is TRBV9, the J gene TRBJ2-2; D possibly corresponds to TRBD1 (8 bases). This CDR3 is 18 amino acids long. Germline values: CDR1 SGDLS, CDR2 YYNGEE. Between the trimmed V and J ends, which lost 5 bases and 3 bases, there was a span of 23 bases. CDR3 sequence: CASSRTGSSGRDTGELFF. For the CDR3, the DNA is TGTGCCAGCAGTCGGACAGGGTCTAGCGGTAGGGACACCGGGGAGCTGTTTTTT.

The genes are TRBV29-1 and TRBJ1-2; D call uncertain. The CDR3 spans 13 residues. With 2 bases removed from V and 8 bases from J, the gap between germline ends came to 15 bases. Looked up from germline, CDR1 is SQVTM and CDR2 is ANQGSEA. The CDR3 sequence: CSVESRSGEGYTF. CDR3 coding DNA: TGCAGCGTTGAAAGCAGGTCCGGGGAAGGCTACACCTTC.

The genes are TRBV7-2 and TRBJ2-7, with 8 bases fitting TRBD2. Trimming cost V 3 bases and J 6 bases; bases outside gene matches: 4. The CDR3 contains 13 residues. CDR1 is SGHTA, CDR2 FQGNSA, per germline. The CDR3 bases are TGTGCCAGCAGCTTTCGTCGGGAGGGCGAGCAGTACTTC. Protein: CASSFRREGEQYF.

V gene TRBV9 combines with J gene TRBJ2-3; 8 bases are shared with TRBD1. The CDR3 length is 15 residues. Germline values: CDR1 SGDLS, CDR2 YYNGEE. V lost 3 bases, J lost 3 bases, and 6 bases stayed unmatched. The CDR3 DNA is TGTGCCAGCAGCGCACAGGGGGTCAGGACAGATACGCAGTATTTT. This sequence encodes CASSAQGVRTDTQYF.

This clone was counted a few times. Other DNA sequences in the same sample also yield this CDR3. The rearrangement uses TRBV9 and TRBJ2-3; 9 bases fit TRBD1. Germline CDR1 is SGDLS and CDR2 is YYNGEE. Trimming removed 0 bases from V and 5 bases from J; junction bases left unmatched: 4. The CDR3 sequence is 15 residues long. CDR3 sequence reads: CASSVAGQGKDTQYF. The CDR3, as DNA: TGTGCCAGCAGCGTAGCGGGACAGGGTAAAGATACGCAGTATTTT.

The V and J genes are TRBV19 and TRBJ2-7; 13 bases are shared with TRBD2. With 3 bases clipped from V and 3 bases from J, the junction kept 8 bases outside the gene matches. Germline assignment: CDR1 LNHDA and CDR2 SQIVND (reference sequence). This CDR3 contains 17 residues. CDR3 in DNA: TGTGCCAGTAGTATGGATCCGGGACTAGCGGGAAGCTACGAGCAGTACTTC. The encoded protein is CASSMDPGLAGSYEQYF.

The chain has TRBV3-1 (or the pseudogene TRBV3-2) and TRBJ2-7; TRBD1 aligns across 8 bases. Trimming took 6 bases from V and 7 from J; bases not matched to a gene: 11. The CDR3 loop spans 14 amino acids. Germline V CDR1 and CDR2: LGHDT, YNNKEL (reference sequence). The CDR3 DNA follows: TGTGCCAGCAGAGGACAGGGCGGGACAATGGAGCAGTACTTC. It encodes CASRGQGGTMEQYF.

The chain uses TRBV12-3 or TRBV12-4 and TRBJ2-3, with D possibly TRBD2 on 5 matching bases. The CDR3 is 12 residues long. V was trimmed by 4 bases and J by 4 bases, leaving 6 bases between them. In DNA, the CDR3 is TGTGCCAGCAGTTCTAGCCCAGATACGCAGTATTTT. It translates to CASSSSPDTQYF.

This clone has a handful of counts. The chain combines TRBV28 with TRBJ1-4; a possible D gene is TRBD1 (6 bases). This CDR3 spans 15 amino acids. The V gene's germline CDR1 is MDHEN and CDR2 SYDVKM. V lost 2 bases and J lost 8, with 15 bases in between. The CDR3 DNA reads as TGTGCCAGCAGTTTAGCAGGGGTATCTGGAGAAAAACTGTTTTTT. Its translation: CASSLAGVSGEKLFF. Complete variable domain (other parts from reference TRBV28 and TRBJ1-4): DVKVTQSSRYLVKRTGEKVFLECVQDMDHENMFWYRQDPGLGLRLIYFSYDVKMKEKGDIPEGYSVSREKKERFSLILESASTNQTSMYLCASSLAGVSGEKLFFGSGTQLSVL.

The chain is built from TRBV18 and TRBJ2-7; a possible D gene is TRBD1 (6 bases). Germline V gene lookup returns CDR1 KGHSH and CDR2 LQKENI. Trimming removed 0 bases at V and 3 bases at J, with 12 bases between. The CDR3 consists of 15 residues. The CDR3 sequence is CASSPPGTTYYEQYF. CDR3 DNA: TGTGCCAGCTCACCACCGGGGACAACCTACTACGAGCAGTACTTC.

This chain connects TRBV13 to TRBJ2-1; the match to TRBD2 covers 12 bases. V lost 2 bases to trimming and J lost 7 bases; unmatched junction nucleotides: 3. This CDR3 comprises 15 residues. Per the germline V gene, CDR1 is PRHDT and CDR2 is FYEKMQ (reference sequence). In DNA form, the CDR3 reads TGTGCCAGCAGCTTACGACTAGCGGGAGTTAATGAGCAGTTCTTC. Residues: CASSLRLAGVNEQFF.

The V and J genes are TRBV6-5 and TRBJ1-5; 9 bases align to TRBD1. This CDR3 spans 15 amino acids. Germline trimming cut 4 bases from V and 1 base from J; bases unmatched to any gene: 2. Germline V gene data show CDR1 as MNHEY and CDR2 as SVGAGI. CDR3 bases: TGTGCCAGCAGTTCCGGGACAGGGAGCAATCAGCCCCAGCATTTT. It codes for CASSSGTGSNQPQHF.

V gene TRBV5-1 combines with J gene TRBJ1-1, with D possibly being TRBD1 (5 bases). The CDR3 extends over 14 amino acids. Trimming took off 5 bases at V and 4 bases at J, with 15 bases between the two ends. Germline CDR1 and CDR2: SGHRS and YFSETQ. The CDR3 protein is CASRAAGGTTEAFF. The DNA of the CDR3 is TGCGCCAGCAGAGCGGCCGGGGGTACCACTGAAGCTTTCTTT.